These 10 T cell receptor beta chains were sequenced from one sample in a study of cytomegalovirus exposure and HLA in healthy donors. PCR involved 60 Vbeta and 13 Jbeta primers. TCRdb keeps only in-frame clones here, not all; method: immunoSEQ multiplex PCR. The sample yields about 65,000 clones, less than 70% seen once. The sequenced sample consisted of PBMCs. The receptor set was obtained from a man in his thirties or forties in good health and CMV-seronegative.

The CDR3 DNA sequence: TGTGCCAGCCCCGAAAGACAGGGAATCAGTGAGCAGTTCTTC. It is translated as CASPERQGISEQFF. J is TRBJ2-1 and V is TRBV25-1; 7 nucleotides align to TRBD1. The length of the CDR3 is 14 residues. The trim removed 8 bases at V and 9 bases at J, leaving 13 bases unmatched. Germline V gene data show CDR1 as MGHDK and CDR2 as SYGVNS.

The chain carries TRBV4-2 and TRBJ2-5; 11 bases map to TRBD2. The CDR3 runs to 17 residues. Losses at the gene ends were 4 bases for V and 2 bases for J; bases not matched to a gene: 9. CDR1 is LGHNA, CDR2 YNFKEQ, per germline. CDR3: CASSPMTSGTSQETQYF. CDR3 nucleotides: TGTGCCAGCAGCCCGATGACTAGCGGGACCTCTCAAGAGACCCAGTACTTC.

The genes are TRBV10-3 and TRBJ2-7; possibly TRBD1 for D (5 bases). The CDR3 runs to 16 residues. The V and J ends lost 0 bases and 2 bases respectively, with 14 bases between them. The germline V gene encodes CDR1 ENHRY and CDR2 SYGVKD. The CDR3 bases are TGTGCCATCAGTGAGTCATCTGTCAGGGAAGCCTACGAGCAGTACTTC. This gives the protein CAISESSVREAYEQYF.

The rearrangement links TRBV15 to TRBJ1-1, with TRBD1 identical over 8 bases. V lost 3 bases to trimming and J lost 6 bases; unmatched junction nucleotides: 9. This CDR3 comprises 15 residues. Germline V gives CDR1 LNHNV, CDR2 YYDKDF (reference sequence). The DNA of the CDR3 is TGTGCCACCAGCAGTAGGGACAGGAGACCCTCTGAAGCTTTCTTT. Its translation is CATSSRDRRPSEAFF.

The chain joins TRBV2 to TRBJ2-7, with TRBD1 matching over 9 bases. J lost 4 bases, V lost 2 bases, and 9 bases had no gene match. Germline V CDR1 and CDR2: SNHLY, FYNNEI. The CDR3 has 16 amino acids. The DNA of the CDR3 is TGTGCCAGCAGTGAACCGGGACAGGGTGAAAGGTACGAGCAGTACTTC. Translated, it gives CASSEPGQGERYEQYF.

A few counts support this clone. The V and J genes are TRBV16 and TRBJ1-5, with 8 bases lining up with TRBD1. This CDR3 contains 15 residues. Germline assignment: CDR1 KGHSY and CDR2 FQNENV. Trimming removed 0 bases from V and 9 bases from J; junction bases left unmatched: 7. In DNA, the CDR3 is TGTGCCAGCAGCCAATCGGGACAGGCCGAGGGGCCCCAGCATTTT. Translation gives CASSQSGQAEGPQHF.

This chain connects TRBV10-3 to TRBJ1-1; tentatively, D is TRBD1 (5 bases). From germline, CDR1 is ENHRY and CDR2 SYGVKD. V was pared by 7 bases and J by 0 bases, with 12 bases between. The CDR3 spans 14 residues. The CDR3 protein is CAINGGDMNTEAFF. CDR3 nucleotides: TGTGCCATCAACGGGGGTGACATGAACACTGAAGCTTTCTTT.

For the CDR3, the DNA is TGTGCCAGCGGAAGGGACAACTCCTATTTT. This gives the protein CASGRDNSYF. The V gene is TRBV2, the J gene TRBJ1-3; D might be TRBD1 (6 bases). Germline V gives CDR1 SNHLY, CDR2 FYNNEI. CDR3 length: 10 residues. The V and J ends lost 8 bases and 16 bases respectively, with 15 bases between them.

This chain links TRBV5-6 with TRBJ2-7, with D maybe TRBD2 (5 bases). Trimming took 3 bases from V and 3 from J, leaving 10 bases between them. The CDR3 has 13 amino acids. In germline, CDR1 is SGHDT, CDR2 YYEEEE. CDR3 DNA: TGTGCCAGCAGCTCCGGCGGGTTCTACGAGCAGTACTTC. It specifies CASSSGGFYEQYF.

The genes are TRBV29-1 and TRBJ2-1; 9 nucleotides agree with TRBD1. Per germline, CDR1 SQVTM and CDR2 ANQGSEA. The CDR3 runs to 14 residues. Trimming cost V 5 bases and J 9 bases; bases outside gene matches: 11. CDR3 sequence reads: CSVQPGQGEREQFF. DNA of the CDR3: TGCAGCGTTCAACCGGGACAGGGTGAACGTGAGCAGTTCTTC.